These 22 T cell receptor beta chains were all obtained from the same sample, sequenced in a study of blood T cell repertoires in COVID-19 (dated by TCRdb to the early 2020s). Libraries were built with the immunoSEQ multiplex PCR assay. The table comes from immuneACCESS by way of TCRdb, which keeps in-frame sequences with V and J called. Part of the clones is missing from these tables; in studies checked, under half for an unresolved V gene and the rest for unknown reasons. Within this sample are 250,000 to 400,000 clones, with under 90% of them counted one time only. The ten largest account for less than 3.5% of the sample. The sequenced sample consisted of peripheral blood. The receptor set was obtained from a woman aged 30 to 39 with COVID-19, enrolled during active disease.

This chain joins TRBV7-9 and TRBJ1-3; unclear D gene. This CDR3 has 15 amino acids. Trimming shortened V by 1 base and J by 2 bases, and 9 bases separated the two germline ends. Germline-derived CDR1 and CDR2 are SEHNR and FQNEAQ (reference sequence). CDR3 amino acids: CASSLGMTTGNTIYF. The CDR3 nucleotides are TGTGCCAGCAGCTTAGGGATGACTACTGGAAACACCATATATTTT.

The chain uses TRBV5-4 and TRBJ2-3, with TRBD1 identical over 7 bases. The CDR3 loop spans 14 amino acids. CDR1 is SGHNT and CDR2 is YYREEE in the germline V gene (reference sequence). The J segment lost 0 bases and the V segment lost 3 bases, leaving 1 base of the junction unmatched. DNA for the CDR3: TGTGCCAGCAGCTCAGGGGGAAGCACAGATACGCAGTATTTT. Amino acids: CASSSGGSTDTQYF.

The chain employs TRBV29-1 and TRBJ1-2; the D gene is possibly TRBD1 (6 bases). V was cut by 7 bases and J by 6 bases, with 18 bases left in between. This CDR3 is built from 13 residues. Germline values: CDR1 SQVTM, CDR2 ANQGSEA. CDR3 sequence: CSANSRGSDGYTF. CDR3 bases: TGCAGCGCGAACAGTAGGGGGTCGGATGGCTACACCTTC.

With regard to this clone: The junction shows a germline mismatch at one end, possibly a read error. The chain's CDR3 is CASSETEGTGAYFF. The CDR3 region has the DNA TGTGCCAGCAGTGAAACAGAGGGGACAGGGGCCTATTTCTTC. The J gene is TRBJ1-2, the V gene TRBV2, with TRBD1 matching over 10 bases. Germline lookup yields CDR1 SNHLY and CDR2 FYNNEI. This CDR3 spans 14 amino acids.

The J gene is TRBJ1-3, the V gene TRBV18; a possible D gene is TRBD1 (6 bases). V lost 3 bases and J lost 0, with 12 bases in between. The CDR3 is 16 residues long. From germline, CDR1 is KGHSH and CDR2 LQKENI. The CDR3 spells CASSPAGRGSGNTIYF. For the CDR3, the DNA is TGTGCCAGCTCACCCGCAGGCAGGGGCTCTGGAAACACCATATATTTT.

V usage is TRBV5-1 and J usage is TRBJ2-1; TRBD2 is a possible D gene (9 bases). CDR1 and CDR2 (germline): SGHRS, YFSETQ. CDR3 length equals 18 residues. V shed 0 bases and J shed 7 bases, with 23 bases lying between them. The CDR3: CASSLAGGSAGGWNEQFF. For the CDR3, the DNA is TGCGCCAGCAGCTTGGCAGGGGGCTCGGCGGGAGGGTGGAATGAGCAGTTCTTC.

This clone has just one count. The CDR3 sequence: CASSKTGSSEAFF. In DNA, the CDR3 is TGTGCCAGCTCAAAGACAGGCTCCTCTGAAGCTTTCTTT. This chain links TRBV18 with TRBJ1-1, with D possibly matching TRBD1 (6 bases). Trimming took 5 bases from V and 6 from J, leaving 13 bases between them. CDR3 length equals 13 residues. CDR1 is KGHSH, CDR2 LQKENI, per germline.

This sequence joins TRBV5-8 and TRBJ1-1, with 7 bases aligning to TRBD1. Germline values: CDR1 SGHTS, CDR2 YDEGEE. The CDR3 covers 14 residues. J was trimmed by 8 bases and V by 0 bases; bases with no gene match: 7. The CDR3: CASSLVLRGQEAFF. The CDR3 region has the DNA TGTGCCAGCAGCTTGGTCCTGAGGGGACAGGAAGCTTTCTTT.

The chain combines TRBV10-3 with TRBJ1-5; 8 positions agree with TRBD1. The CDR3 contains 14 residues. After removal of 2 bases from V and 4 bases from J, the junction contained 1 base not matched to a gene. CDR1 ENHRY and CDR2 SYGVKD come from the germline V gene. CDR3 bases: TGTGCCATCAGTGAGGGGGACAGGAATCAGCCCCAGCATTTT. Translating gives CAISEGDRNQPQHF.

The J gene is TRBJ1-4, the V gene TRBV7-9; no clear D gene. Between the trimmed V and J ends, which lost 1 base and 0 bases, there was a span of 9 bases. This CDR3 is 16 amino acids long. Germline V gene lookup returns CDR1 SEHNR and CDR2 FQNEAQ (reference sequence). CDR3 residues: CASSLGPRATNEKLFF. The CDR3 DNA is TGTGCCAGCAGCTTAGGGCCCCGGGCAACTAATGAAAAACTGTTTTTT.

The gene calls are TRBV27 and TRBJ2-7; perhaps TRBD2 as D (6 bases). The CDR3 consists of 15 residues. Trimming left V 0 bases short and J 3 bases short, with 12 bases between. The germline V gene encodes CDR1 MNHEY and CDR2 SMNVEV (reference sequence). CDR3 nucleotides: TGTGCCAGCAGTTTATCGTACCGGGGGATCTACGAGCAGTACTTC. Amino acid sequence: CASSLSYRGIYEQYF.

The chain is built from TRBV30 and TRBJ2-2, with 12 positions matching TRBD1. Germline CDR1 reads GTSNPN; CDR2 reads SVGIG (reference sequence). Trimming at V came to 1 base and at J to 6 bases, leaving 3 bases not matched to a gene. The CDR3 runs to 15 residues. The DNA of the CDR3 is TGTGCCTGGAGTGGGGGGACAGGGGGCCCCGGGGAGCTGTTTTTT. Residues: CAWSGGTGGPGELFF.

CDR3 in DNA: TGTGCCAGCAGTTCGATATCAAGGGGTCCCGCAGGTGAGACCCAGTACTTC. Translation gives CASSSISRGPAGETQYF. The rearrangement links TRBV28 to TRBJ2-5; TRBD1 is a possible D gene (5 bases). The V gene lost 4 bases and the J gene lost 5 bases, with 23 bases spanning the gap. CDR1 is MDHEN and CDR2 is SYDVKM in the germline V gene. This CDR3 comprises 17 residues.

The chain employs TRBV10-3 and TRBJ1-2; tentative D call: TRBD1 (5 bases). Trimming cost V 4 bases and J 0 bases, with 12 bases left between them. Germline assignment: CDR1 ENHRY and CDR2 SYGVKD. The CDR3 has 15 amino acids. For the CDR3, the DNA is TGTGCCATCAGTGCGAATCAACAGGCTAACTATGGCTACACCTTC. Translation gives CAISANQQANYGYTF.

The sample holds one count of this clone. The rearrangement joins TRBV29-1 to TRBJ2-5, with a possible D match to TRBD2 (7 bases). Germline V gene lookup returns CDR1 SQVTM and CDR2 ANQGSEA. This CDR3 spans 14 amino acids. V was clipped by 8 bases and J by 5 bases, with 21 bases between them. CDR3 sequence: CSSGGGGARETQYF. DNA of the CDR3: TGCAGCTCTGGAGGTGGGGGGGCGAGGGAGACCCAGTACTTC.

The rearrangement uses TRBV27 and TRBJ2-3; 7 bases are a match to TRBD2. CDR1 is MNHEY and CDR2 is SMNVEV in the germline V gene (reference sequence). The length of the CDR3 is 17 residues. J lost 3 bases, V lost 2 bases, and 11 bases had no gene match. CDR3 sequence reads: CASSLGRRGLTTDTQYF. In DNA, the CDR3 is TGTGCCAGCAGTTTAGGTCGGCGGGGGTTAACGACAGATACGCAGTATTTT.

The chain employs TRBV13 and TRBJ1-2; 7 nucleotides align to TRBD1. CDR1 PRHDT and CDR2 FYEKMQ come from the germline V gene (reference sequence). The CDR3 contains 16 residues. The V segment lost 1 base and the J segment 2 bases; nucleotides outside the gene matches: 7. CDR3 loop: CASSLAPDRWNYGYTF. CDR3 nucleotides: TGTGCCAGCAGCTTAGCCCCGGACAGGTGGAACTATGGCTACACCTTC.

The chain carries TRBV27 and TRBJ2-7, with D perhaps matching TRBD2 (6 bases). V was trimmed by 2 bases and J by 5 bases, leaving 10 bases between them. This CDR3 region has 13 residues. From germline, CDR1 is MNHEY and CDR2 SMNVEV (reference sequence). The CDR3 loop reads CASSLGGINEQYF. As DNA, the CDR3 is TGTGCCAGCAGTTTAGGAGGGATTAACGAGCAGTACTTC.

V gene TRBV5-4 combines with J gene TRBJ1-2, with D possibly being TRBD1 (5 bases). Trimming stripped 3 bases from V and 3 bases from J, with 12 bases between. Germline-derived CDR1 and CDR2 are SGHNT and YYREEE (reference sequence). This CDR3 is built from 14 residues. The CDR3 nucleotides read TGTGCCAGCAGCTCGGAGGGGTTACACTATGGCTACACCTTC. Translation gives CASSSEGLHYGYTF.

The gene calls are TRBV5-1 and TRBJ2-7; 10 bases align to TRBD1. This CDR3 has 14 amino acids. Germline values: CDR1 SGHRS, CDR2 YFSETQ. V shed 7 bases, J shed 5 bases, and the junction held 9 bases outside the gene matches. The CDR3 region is CASVAGTGDHEQYF. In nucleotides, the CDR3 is TGCGCCAGCGTAGCCGGGACAGGGGACCACGAGCAGTACTTC.

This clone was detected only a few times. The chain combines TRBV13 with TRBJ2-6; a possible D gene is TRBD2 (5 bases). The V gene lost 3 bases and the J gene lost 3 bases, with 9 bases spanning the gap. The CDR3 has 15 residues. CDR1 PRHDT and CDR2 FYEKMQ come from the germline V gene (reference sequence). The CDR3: CASSFKSGGANVLTF. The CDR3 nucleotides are TGTGCCAGCAGCTTCAAGAGCGGTGGGGCCAACGTCCTGACTTTC. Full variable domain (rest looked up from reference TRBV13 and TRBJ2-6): AAGVIQSPRHLIKEKRETATLKCYPIPRHDTVYWYQQGPGQDPQFLISFYEKMQSDKGSIPDRFSAQQFSDYHSELNMSSLELGDSALYFCASSFKSGGANVLTFGAGSRLTVL.

The CDR3 protein is CASSPLVGQGQGYTF. DNA of the CDR3: TGTGCCAGCTCACCATTGGTAGGACAGGGTCAAGGCTACACCTTC. The chain is built from TRBV18 and TRBJ1-2; TRBD1 matches at 8 bases. J was trimmed by 8 bases and V by 2 bases; bases with no gene match: 10. The CDR3 is made up of 15 amino acids. From germline, CDR1 is KGHSH and CDR2 LQKENI.